These 29 T cell receptor beta chains were all obtained from the same sample, sequenced in a study of early T cells in non-severe SARS-CoV-2 infection. TCRdb called the 5' RACE reads again in MiXCR, with one record for every CDR3 protein. The repertoire holds tens of thousands of distinct CDR3 sequences, with 9% to 9.5% as singletons. Sequenced input: whole blood. These receptors originate from an adult who was a healthcare worker with PCR-confirmed SARS-CoV-2 infection or an uninfected control (not recorded which).

This clonotype was recorded at least ten times. The V gene is TRBV6-2 or TRBV6-3, the J gene TRBJ2-7, with D perhaps being TRBD1 or TRBD2 (5 bases each). CDR3 length: 11 residues. CDR1 and CDR2 (germline): MNHEY, SVGEGT. The V end lost 2 bases, the J end lost 12 bases, and 11 bases lay between the germline ends. CDR3 loop: CASSYPRDLYF. The DNA for the CDR3 is TGTGCCAGCAGTTACCCTCGGGACCTGTACTTC.

This clonotype was observed at least ten times. The chain couples TRBV7-9 to TRBJ2-2; 8 nucleotides match TRBD2. Losses at the gene ends were 1 base for V and 5 bases for J; bases not matched to a gene: 6. This CDR3 has 16 residues. CDR1 is SEHNR and CDR2 is FQNEAQ in the germline V gene (reference sequence). Here the CDR3 reads CASSLVASGPTGELFF. In nucleotides, the CDR3 is TGTGCCAGCAGCTTAGTGGCTAGCGGGCCTACCGGGGAGCTGTTTTTT.

This clonotype was recorded a few times. This rearrangement joins TRBV20-1 to TRBJ2-3; D may be TRBD1 or TRBD2 (5 bases each). CDR3 size: 12 residues. Germline lookup yields CDR1 DFQATT and CDR2 SNEGSKA (reference sequence). Trimming took off 1 base at V and 5 bases at J, with 7 bases between the two ends. CDR3 sequence (DNA): TGCAGTGCTAGAGGGGGGAGAGATACGCAGTATTTT. It codes for CSARGGRDTQYF.

V usage is TRBV9 and J usage is TRBJ2-3; TRBD2 matches at 7 bases. Germline V CDR1 and CDR2: SGDLS, YYNGEE. The CDR3 runs to 14 residues. Unmatched junction bases numbered 5, after V lost 3 bases and J lost 4 bases. The CDR3 sequence: CASSGTSRADTQYF. The CDR3 nucleotides read TGTGCCAGCAGCGGGACTAGTAGGGCAGATACGCAGTATTTT.

This clonotype has ten or more counts. This sequence joins TRBV7-2 and TRBJ1-1, with 7 bases matching TRBD1. V shed 1 base, J shed 4 bases, and the junction held 6 bases outside the gene matches. The CDR3 runs 15 residues. Germline CDR1 and CDR2: SGHTA and FQGNSA. CDR3 sequence reads: CASSLGDRVGTEAFF. The CDR3 DNA reads TGTGCCAGCAGCTTAGGAGACAGGGTGGGCACTGAAGCTTTCTTT.

This clonotype was counted at least ten times. The chain employs TRBV6-6 and TRBJ2-1; D tentatively reads TRBD1 or TRBD2 (5 bases each). CDR3 size: 14 residues. In germline, CDR1 is MNHNY, CDR2 SVGAGI (reference sequence). Trimming left V 8 bases short and J 8 bases short, with 19 bases between. The CDR3 DNA reads as TGTGCCAGCGCAAACAGGATTACGGAGGATGAGCAGTTCTTC. This translates into CASANRITEDEQFF.

The rearrangement uses TRBV10-3 and TRBJ2-3; D uncertain. CDR1 and CDR2 (germline): ENHRY, SYGVKD. V was trimmed by 0 bases and J by 5 bases, leaving 12 bases between them. This CDR3 comprises 15 residues. CDR3 in amino acids: CAISESVGGRDTQYF. CDR3 nucleotides: TGTGCCATCAGTGAGTCAGTTGGCGGCAGAGATACGCAGTATTTT.

This clonotype was seen ten or more times. V usage is TRBV10-1 and J usage is TRBJ2-3, with TRBD1 identical over 9 bases. CDR3 size: 15 residues. The germline gives CDR1 WNHNN, CDR2 SYGVQD (reference sequence). V trimming: 3 bases; J trimming: 2 bases; junction bases outside the gene matches: 3. The CDR3 DNA reads TGCGCCAGCAGTGATGGACAGGGGCCCACAGATACGCAGTATTTT. Protein sequence: CASSDGQGPTDTQYF.

This clonotype was recorded at least ten times. The chain recombines TRBV29-1 with TRBJ1-1; D not resolved. Trimming pared 2 bases from V and 2 bases from J, leaving 9 bases between. The CDR3 sequence is 13 residues long. Germline V gene sequence: CDR1 SQVTM, CDR2 ANQGSEA. This CDR3 reads CSVESGANTEAFF. CDR3 coding DNA: TGCAGCGTTGAATCTGGAGCCAACACTGAAGCTTTCTTT.

This clonotype was seen repeatedly, ten times or more. The rearrangement links TRBV5-5 to TRBJ2-7, with 8 bases matching TRBD2. Looked up from germline, CDR1 is SGHKS and CDR2 is YYEKEE (reference sequence). With V trimmed by 1 base and J by 3 bases, 3 bases remained unmatched. The CDR3 has 14 residues. The CDR3 region is CASSLLREGYEQYF. The CDR3 coding sequence is TGTGCCAGCAGCTTGCTCCGGGAGGGCTACGAGCAGTACTTC.

The sample holds many counts of this clonotype. The V call is TRBV5-8, the J call TRBJ1-4; 10 bases match TRBD1. Losses at the gene ends were 4 bases for V and 4 bases for J; bases not matched to a gene: 7. Germline CDR1 SGHTS, CDR2 YDEGEE. The CDR3 totals 16 residues. The CDR3 DNA reads TGTGCCAGCAGCGGGGGACAGGGGTCTATTAATGAAAAACTGTTTTTT. This sequence encodes CASSGGQGSINEKLFF.

In its sample, this clonotype was seen many times. The chain combines TRBV7-2 with TRBJ2-7, with D tentatively TRBD2 (5 bases). Trimming took 5 bases from V and 5 from J, leaving 22 bases between them. The CDR3 length is 16 residues. Germline CDR1 is SGHTA and CDR2 is FQGNSA. The CDR3 sequence is CASSPISYGADHEQYF. In DNA, the CDR3 is TGTGCCAGCAGCCCGATTAGCTATGGAGCGGACCACGAGCAGTACTTC.

This clonotype was counted at least ten times. This chain links TRBV16 with TRBJ2-4, with D possibly matching TRBD1 (5 bases). V lost 1 base and J lost 8, with 21 bases in between. The length of the CDR3 is 17 residues. CDR1 KGHSY and CDR2 FQNENV come from the germline V gene. CDR3 amino acids: CASSQYSSGSDGDIQYF. The CDR3 DNA reads TGTGCCAGCAGCCAATATTCGTCAGGGTCGGATGGGGACATTCAGTACTTC.

This clonotype was counted many times. The rearrangement uses TRBV6-1 and TRBJ1-4; 8 nucleotides align to TRBD1. CDR3 length: 15 residues. Germline assignment: CDR1 MNHNS and CDR2 SASEGT. V was pared by 2 bases and J by 8 bases, with 7 bases of the junction left unmatched. CDR3 bases: TGTGCCAGCAGTGAACCCGACAGGGGTGGAGAAAAACTGTTTTTT. This translates into CASSEPDRGGEKLFF.

V usage is TRBV7-9 and J usage is TRBJ2-1; 10 bases are shared with TRBD2. The trim removed 5 bases at V and 4 bases at J, leaving 8 bases unmatched. Germline CDR1 SEHNR, CDR2 FQNEAQ (reference sequence). The CDR3 extends over 16 amino acids. The CDR3 coding sequence is TGTGCCAGCAGCCCCGCCACTAGCGGGAAATACAATGAGCAGTTCTTC. Protein sequence: CASSPATSGKYNEQFF.

In this sample, this clonotype turned up many times. The rearrangement links TRBV20-1 to TRBJ2-7, with 12 bases lining up with TRBD2. The germline gives CDR1 DFQATT, CDR2 SNEGSKA (reference sequence). The CDR3 totals 15 residues. V was pared by 1 base and J by 4 bases, with 5 bases of the junction left unmatched. This CDR3 is CSARGRLAGEYEQYF. DNA of the CDR3: TGCAGTGCTAGAGGCCGACTAGCGGGAGAGTACGAGCAGTACTTC.

This clonotype was seen repeatedly, ten times or more. This rearrangement joins TRBV19 to TRBJ2-1; 7 nucleotides agree with TRBD2. Trimming at V came to 4 bases and at J to 3 bases, leaving 6 bases not matched to a gene. Germline V CDR1 and CDR2: LNHDA, SQIVND (reference sequence). CDR3 size: 15 residues. CDR3 loop: CASSTKRGIYNEQFF. The CDR3 DNA reads as TGTGCCAGTAGTACGAAGCGGGGCATCTACAATGAGCAGTTCTTC.

This rearrangement joins TRBV29-1 to TRBJ2-3; no firm D call. Germline CDR1 and CDR2: SQVTM and ANQGSEA. Between the trimmed V and J ends, which lost 4 bases and 2 bases, there was a span of 13 bases. This CDR3 has 14 residues. CDR3 loop: CSVGPHPSTDTQYF. The CDR3 nucleotides read TGCAGCGTTGGCCCCCACCCTTCCACAGATACGCAGTATTTT.

In its sample, this clonotype was seen many times. The V gene is TRBV6-6, the J gene TRBJ2-3, with D hard to call. V lost 1 base, J lost 3 bases, and 11 bases lay in between. The CDR3 is made up of 15 amino acids. The germline V gene has CDR1 MNHNY and CDR2 SVGAGI (reference sequence). The CDR3 DNA reads TGTGCCAGCAGTTACTACCGGAGCCGTACAGATACGCAGTATTTT. Translation gives CASSYYRSRTDTQYF.

This clonotype appeared many times. The chain links TRBV6-1 to TRBJ2-7; 10 nucleotides match TRBD2. This CDR3 has 16 residues. Germline assignment: CDR1 MNHNS and CDR2 SASEGT. V lost 3 bases and J lost 0; bases outside the gene matches: 5. The CDR3 loop is CASSDTWTSGSYEQYF. The CDR3 DNA is TGTGCCAGCAGTGATACCTGGACTAGCGGCTCCTACGAGCAGTACTTC.

CDR3 bases: TGCAGCGTCGGGGGACTAGCCTACAATGAGCAGTTCTTC. Translation: CSVGGLAYNEQFF. The V call is TRBV29-1, the J call TRBJ2-1, with TRBD2 matching 8 bases. The CDR3 is 13 amino acids. The ends lost 6 bases at V and 2 bases at J; junction bases unmatched: 3. Germline V CDR1 and CDR2: SQVTM, ANQGSEA.

The chain joins TRBV20-1 to TRBJ2-7; 7 nucleotides agree with TRBD1. The V gene end was trimmed by 3 bases and the J gene end by 0 bases; junction bases not matched to a gene: 8. The CDR3 has 15 amino acids. The germline V gene has CDR1 DFQATT and CDR2 SNEGSKA (reference sequence). The CDR3 bases are TGCAGTGCTAGCAGTTTCGCAGGGGGCTCCTACGAGCAGTACTTC. Its protein product is CSASSFAGGSYEQYF.

There are many counts of this clonotype. This sequence joins TRBV11-2 and TRBJ2-2; the D gene is possibly TRBD2 (5 bases). The CDR3 contains 15 residues. Per germline, CDR1 SGHAT and CDR2 FQNNGV. The ends were cut back, 5 bases at V and 3 bases at J, with 13 bases in the middle. The CDR3 DNA sequence: TGTGCCAGCAGCCAGTCGGGGAGAGACACCGGGGAGCTGTTTTTT. Protein product: CASSQSGRDTGELFF.

Many counts were recorded for this clonotype. The chain has TRBV18 and TRBJ2-7; unclear D gene. The CDR3 spans 13 residues. Germline-derived CDR1 and CDR2 are KGHSH and LQKENI. Trimming stripped 6 bases from V and 7 bases from J, with 16 bases between. CDR3 sequence reads: CASSTSPAGEQYF. CDR3 nucleotides: TGTGCCAGCTCCACCTCCCCGGCAGGAGAGCAGTACTTC.

Judged by abundance, this clonotype is large. The chain links TRBV14 to TRBJ2-7; no reliable D call. The ends were cut back, 6 bases at V and 0 bases at J, with 3 bases in the middle. Germline CDR1 SGHDN, CDR2 FVKESK. The CDR3 covers 11 residues. The CDR3 bases are TGTGCCAGCAGTTACTCCTACGAGCAGTACTTC. Its translation: CASSYSYEQYF.

This clonotype was found many times. The chain links TRBV12-3 or TRBV12-4 to TRBJ2-7; 9 bases match TRBD2. The CDR3 loop spans 13 amino acids. The V segment lost 2 bases and the J segment 7 bases; nucleotides outside the gene matches: 3. CDR3 in DNA: TGTGCCAGCAGTTTATCCAGCGGGGGGGAGCAGTACTTC. Its translation: CASSLSSGGEQYF.

The V and J genes are TRBV10-3 and TRBJ1-2; D is perhaps TRBD1 (5 bases). CDR3 length: 13 amino acids. V was cut by 10 bases and J by 4 bases, with 16 bases left in between. Germline lookup yields CDR1 ENHRY and CDR2 SYGVKD. CDR3 sequence reads: CATQEYSTYGYTF. The CDR3 DNA reads as TGTGCCACACAGGAATATTCGACCTATGGCTACACCTTC.

This clonotype has at least ten counts. The chain combines TRBV6-2 or TRBV6-3 with TRBJ1-2; D might be TRBD1 (5 bases). With 10 bases removed from V and 3 bases from J, the gap between germline ends came to 15 bases. CDR1 is MNHEY, CDR2 SVGEGT, per germline. The CDR3 spans 13 residues. Written as DNA, the CDR3 is TGTGCCACCTCGAAGGGGACGTACTATGGCTACACCTTC. Encoded protein: CATSKGTYYGYTF.

This clonotype has a handful of counts. V is TRBV3-1 and J is TRBJ1-3, with TRBD1 matching over 9 bases. CDR1 is LGHDT, CDR2 YNNKEL, per germline (reference sequence). The CDR3 extends over 16 amino acids. Trimming at V came to 5 bases and at J to 9 bases, leaving 14 bases not matched to a gene. CDR3 bases: TGTGCCAGCAGCTCTAATGATGCGGGACAGGGCACCACCATATATTTT. It translates to CASSSNDAGQGTTIYF.